This T cell receptor beta chain was recovered during a study of blood T cell repertoires in COVID-19. Across the whole study: Nucleic acid was either cDNA or gDNA, and it came from T cells, B-cell-depleted T cells, or PBMCs.

As handled by the study authors: The assay estimated nucleated cells by amplifying reference gene primers. The table came from immunoSEQ multiplex PCR; TCRdb's copy has only in-frame clones and leaves some out. V and J calls and clone size follow that table, whereas D and trimming were derived from the DNA. The sample carries around 280,000 clones, around 86% recorded once. This sequence originates from a man aged 65-85 years with acute or convalescent COVID-19. The sample was peripheral blood.

The CDR3 reads CASSFRTGPGNTIYF. The DNA of the CDR3 is TGTGCCAGCAGTTTCCGGACAGGTCCTGGAAACACCATATATTTT. The rearrangement uses TRBV6-6 and TRBJ1-3, with 7 bases that match TRBD1. CDR1 and CDR2 from the germline V gene are MNHNY and SVGAGI (reference sequence). Trimming removed 4 bases from V and 2 bases from J; junction bases left unmatched: 5. The CDR3 is made up of 15 amino acids.